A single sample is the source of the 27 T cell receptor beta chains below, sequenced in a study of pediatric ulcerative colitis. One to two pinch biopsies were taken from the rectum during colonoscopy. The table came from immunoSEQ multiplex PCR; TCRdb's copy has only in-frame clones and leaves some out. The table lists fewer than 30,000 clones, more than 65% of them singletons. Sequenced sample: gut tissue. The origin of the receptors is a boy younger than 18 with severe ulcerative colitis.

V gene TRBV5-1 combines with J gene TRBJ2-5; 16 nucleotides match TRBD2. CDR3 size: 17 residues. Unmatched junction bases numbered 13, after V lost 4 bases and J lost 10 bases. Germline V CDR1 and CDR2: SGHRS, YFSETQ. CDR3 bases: TGCGCCAGCAGCCCGACCCCGGGACTAGCGGGGGGGATAGACCAGTACTTC. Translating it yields CASSPTPGLAGGIDQYF.

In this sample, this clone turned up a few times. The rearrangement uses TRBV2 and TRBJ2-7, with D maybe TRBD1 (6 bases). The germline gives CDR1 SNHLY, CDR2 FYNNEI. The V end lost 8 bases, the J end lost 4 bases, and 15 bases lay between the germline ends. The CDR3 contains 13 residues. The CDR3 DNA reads TGTGCCAGCCAGGTTGGGGGACAATACGAGCAGTACTTC. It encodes CASQVGGQYEQYF.

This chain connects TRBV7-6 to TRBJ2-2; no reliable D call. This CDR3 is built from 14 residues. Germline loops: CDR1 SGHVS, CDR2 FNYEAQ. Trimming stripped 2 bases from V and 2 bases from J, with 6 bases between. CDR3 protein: CASSLTINTGELFF. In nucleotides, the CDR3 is TGTGCCAGCAGCTTAACTATTAACACCGGGGAGCTGTTTTTT.

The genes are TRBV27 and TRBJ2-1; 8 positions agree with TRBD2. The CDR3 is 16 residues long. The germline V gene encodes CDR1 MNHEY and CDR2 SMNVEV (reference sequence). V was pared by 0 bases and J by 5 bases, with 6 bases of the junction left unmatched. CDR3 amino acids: CASSLSVAGPNNEQFF. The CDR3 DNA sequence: TGTGCCAGCAGTTTATCGGTAGCGGGACCCAACAATGAGCAGTTCTTC.

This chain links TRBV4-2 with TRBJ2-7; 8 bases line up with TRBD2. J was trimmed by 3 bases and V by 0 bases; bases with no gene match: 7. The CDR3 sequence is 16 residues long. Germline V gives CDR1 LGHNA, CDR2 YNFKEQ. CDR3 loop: CASSQDNSGVFYEQYF. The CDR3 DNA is TGTGCCAGCAGCCAAGATAATAGCGGGGTATTCTACGAGCAGTACTTC.

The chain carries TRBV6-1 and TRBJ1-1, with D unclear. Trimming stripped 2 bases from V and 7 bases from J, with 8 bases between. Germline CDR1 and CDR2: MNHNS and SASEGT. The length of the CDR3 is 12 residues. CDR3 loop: CASSELAREAFF. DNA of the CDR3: TGTGCCAGCAGTGAACTAGCACGTGAAGCTTTCTTT.

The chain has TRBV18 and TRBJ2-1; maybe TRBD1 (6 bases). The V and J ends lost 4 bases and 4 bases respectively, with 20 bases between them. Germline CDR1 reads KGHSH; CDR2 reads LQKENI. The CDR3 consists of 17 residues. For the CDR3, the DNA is TGTGCCAGCTCACTTAGGTCAGGGGACGGAGAATACAATGAGCAGTTCTTC. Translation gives CASSLRSGDGEYNEQFF.

The DNA for the CDR3 is TGTGCCAGCAGCTTAGGGGCTGGGAGAGGGTGGAGTGAGCAGTTCTTC. This translates into CASSLGAGRGWSEQFF. J is TRBJ2-1 and V is TRBV7-9; the D gene is possibly TRBD2 (5 bases). This CDR3 comprises 16 residues. CDR1 and CDR2 from the germline V gene are SEHNR and FQNEAQ (reference sequence). V gave up 1 base and J gave up 9 bases, with 19 bases separating them.

The CDR3 DNA follows: TGTGCCAGCAGCATTACCTCGTACGAGCAGTACTTC. This codes for CASSITSYEQYF. V and J are TRBV7-2 and TRBJ2-7; no clear D. Trimming stripped 5 bases from V and 4 bases from J, with 9 bases between. CDR1 and CDR2 (germline): SGHTA, FQGNSA. This CDR3 has 12 amino acids.

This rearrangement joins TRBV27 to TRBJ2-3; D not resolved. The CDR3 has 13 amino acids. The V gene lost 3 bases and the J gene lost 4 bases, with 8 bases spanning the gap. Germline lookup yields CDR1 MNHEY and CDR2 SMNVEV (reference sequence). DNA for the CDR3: TGTGCCAGCAGTTTGGATGCCCCAGATACGCAGTATTTT. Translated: CASSLDAPDTQYF.

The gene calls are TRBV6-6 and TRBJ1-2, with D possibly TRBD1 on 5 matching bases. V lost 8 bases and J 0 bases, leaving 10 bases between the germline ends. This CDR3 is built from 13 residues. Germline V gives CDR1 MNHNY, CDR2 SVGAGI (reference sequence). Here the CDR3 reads CASRTGPNYGYTF. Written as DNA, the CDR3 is TGTGCCAGCCGCACAGGCCCTAACTATGGCTACACCTTC.

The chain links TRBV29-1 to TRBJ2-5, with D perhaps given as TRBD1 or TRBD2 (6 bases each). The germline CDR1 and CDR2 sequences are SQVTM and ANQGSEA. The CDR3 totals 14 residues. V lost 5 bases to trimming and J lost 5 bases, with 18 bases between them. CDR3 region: CSVRSRGQGETQYF. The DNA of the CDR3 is TGCAGCGTTCGGTCACGGGGGCAGGGGGAGACCCAGTACTTC.

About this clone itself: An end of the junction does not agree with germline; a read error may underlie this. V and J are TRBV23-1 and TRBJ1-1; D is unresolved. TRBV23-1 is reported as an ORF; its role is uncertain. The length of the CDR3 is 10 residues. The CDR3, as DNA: TGCGCCAGCCCTTCCGGTGAAACTTTCTTT. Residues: CASPSGETFF.

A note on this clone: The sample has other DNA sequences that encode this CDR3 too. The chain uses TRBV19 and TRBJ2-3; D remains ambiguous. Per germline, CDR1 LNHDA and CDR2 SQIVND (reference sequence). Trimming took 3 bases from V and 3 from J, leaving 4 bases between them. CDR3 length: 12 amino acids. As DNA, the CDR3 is TGTGCCAGTAGTATCGGGACAGATACGCAGTATTTT. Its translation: CASSIGTDTQYF. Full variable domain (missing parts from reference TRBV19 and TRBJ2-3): DGGITQSPKYLFRKEGQNVTLSCEQNLNHDAMYWYRQDPGQGLRLIYYSQIVNDFQKGDIAEGYSVSREKKESFPLTVTSAQKNPTAFYLCASSIGTDTQYFGPGTRLTVL.

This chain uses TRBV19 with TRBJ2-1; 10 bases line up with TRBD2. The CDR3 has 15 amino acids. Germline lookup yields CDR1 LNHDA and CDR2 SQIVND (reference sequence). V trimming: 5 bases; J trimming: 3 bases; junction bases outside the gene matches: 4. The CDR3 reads CASSRGLADYNEQFF. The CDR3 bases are TGTGCCAGTAGTCGCGGACTAGCGGACTACAATGAGCAGTTCTTC.

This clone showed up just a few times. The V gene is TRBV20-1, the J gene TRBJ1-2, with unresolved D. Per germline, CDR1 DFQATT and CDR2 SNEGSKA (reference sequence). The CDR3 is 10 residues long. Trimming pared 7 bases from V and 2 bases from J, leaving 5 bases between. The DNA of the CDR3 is TGCAGTGGAGGGAACTATGGCTACACCTTC. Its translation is CSGGNYGYTF.

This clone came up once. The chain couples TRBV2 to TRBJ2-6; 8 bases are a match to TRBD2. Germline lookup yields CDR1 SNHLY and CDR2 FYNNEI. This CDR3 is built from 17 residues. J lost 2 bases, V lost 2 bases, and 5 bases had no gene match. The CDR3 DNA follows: TGTGCCAGCAGTGAATTGCGGGGGGTGACTGGGGCCAACGTCCTGACTTTC. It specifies CASSELRGVTGANVLTF.

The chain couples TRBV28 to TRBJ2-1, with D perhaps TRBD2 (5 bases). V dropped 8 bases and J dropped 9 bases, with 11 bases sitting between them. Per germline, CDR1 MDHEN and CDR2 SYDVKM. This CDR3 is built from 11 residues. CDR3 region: CASGSGSEQFF. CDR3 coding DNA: TGTGCCAGCGGTTCGGGGAGTGAGCAGTTCTTC.

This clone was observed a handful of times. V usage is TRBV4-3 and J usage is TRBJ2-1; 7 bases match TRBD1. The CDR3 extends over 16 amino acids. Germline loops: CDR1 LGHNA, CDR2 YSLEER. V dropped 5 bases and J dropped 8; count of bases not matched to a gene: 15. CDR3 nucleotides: TGCGCCAGCAGCAAAACTGGACAGGAAAGTTGGGATGAGCAGTTCTTC. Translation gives CASSKTGQESWDEQFF.

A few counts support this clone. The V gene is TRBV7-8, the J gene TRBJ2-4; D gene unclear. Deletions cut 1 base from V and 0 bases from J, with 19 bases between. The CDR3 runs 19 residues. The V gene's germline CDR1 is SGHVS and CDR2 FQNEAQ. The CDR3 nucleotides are TGTGCCAGCAGCTTAGTCGCCGGTTTCACTGTAAGAGCCAAAAACATTCAGTACTTC. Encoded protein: CASSLVAGFTVRAKNIQYF. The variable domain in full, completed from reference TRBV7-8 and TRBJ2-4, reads GAGVSQSPRYKVAKRGQDVALRCDPISGHVSLFWYQQALGQGPEFLTYFQNEAQLDKSGLPSDRFFAERPEGSVSTLKIQRTQQEDSAVYLCASSLVAGFTVRAKNIQYFGAGTRLSVL.

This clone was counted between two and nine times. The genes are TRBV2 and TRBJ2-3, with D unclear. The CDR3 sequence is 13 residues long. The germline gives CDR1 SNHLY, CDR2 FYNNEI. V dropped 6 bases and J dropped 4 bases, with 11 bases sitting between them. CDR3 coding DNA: TGTGCCAGCAGACGTGACCCTCCAGATACGCAGTATTTT. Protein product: CASRRDPPDTQYF.

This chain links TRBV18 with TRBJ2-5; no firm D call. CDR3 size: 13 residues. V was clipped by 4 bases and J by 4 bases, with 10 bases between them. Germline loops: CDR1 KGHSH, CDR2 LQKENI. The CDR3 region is CASSRGPAETQYF. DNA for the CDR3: TGTGCCAGCTCACGCGGACCGGCAGAGACCCAGTACTTC.

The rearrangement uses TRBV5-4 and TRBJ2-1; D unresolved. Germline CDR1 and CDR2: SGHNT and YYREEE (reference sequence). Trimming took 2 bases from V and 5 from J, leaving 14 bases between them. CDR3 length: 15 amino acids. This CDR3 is CASSFGRVGNNEQFF. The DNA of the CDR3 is TGTGCCAGCAGCTTCGGTAGGGTAGGCAACAATGAGCAGTTCTTC.

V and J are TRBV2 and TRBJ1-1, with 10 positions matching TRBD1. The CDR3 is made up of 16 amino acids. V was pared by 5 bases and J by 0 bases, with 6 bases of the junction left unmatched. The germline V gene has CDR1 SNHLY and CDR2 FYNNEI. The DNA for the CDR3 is TGTGCCAGCAGTATGACAGGGGGCGGGGTGAACACTGAAGCTTTCTTT. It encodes CASSMTGGGVNTEAFF.

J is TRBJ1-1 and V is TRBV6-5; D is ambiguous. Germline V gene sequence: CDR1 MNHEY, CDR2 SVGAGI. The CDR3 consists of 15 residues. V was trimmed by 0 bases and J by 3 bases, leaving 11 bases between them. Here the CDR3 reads CASSYSKFGDTEAFF. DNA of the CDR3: TGTGCCAGCAGTTACTCGAAATTTGGAGACACTGAAGCTTTCTTT.

CDR3 sequence reads: CASSLGPQGWDEQFF. In DNA form, the CDR3 reads TGCGCCAGCAGCTTAGGGCCTCAGGGCTGGGATGAGCAGTTCTTC. The gene calls are TRBV5-1 and TRBJ2-1; perhaps TRBD1 as D (5 bases). Germline loops: CDR1 SGHRS, CDR2 YFSETQ. Trimming cost V 2 bases and J 8 bases, with 17 bases left between them. This CDR3 spans 15 amino acids.

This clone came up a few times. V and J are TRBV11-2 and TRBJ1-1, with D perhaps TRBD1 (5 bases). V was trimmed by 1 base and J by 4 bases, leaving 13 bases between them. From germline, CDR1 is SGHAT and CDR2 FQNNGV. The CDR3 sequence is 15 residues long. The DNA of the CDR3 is TGTGCCAGCAGCTTAGCGCTGGGGGTCTTCACTGAAGCTTTCTTT. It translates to CASSLALGVFTEAFF.